This passage covers 22 T cell receptor beta chains from one sample sequenced in a study of blood T cell repertoires in COVID-19 (dated by TCRdb to 2018 to 2021). The library was built by means of the immunoSEQ multiplex PCR assay. Here the immuneACCESS table is served through TCRdb, limited to in-frame sequences with V and J called. Missing clones are a known gap in these copies; in checked studies unresolved V genes cover under half, and the rest lacks a known reason. The sample includes 20,000 to 30,000 clones, with 80% to 90% observed a single time. The ten biggest clones cover approximately 9.8% of the sample. The sequencing sample was made of peripheral blood. The receptors here all came from a man between 65 and 79 years old with acute or convalescent COVID-19.

The chain recombines TRBV3-1 (or the pseudogene TRBV3-2) with TRBJ1-3, with no clear D. The V end lost 0 bases, the J end lost 0 bases, and 3 bases lay between the germline ends. This CDR3 is built from 14 residues. Germline V CDR1 and CDR2: LGHDT, YNNKEL (reference sequence). CDR3 region: CASSQDSSGNTIYF. The CDR3 nucleotides are TGTGCCAGCAGCCAAGATAGCTCTGGAAACACCATATATTTT.

The gene calls are TRBV7-3 and TRBJ2-1; TRBD2 matches at 11 bases. V was pared by 5 bases and J by 4 bases, with 7 bases of the junction left unmatched. CDR1 and CDR2 (germline): SGHTA, FQGTGA. CDR3 length equals 16 residues. The CDR3 spells CASSPQGLAVYNEQFF. CDR3 bases: TGTGCCAGCAGCCCCCAGGGACTAGCGGTATACAATGAGCAGTTCTTC. Full variable domain (outside the CDR3, taken from reference TRBV7-3 and TRBJ2-1): GAGVSQTPSNKVTEKGKYVELRCDPISGHTALYWYRQSLGQGPEFLIYFQGTGAADDSGLPNDRFFAVRPEGSVSTLKIQRTERGDSAVYLCASSPQGLAVYNEQFFGPGTRLTVL.

The V and J genes are TRBV6-1 and TRBJ2-5, with D perhaps TRBD2 (6 bases). The length of the CDR3 is 14 residues. V dropped 1 base and J dropped 5 bases, with 11 bases sitting between them. The V gene's germline CDR1 is MNHNS and CDR2 SASEGT. CDR3 DNA sequence: TGTGCCAGCAGTGAAGGACGGGGAGGCGAGACCCAGTACTTC. Protein product: CASSEGRGGETQYF.

This clone was observed a single time. This chain links TRBV27 with TRBJ1-5; TRBD1 matches at 7 bases. The CDR3 contains 15 residues. Per the germline V gene, CDR1 is MNHEY and CDR2 is SMNVEV (reference sequence). Trimming at V came to 8 bases and at J to 3 bases, leaving 10 bases not matched to a gene. The DNA of the CDR3 is TGTGCCAGCGGAATTAAACAGGGGTACAATCAGCCCCAGCATTTT. Its translation: CASGIKQGYNQPQHF.

This clone has just one count. The chain joins TRBV3-1 (or the pseudogene TRBV3-2) to TRBJ2-3; D is possibly TRBD2 (6 bases). Trimming removed 1 base at V and 4 bases at J, with 15 bases between. From germline, CDR1 is LGHDT and CDR2 YNNKEL (reference sequence). The CDR3 length is 16 residues. The CDR3 spells CASSQGKGRTADTQYF. As DNA, the CDR3 is TGTGCCAGCAGCCAAGGTAAAGGGAGGACGGCAGATACGCAGTATTTT.

The chain has TRBV6-1 and TRBJ2-3, with D maybe TRBD2 (5 bases). CDR1 is MNHNS, CDR2 SASEGT, per germline. V was trimmed by 3 bases and J by 0 bases, leaving 13 bases between them. The length of the CDR3 is 16 residues. DNA for the CDR3: TGTGCCAGCAGTGAGGCCCTCGGGGTAAGCACAGATACGCAGTATTTT. This encodes CASSEALGVSTDTQYF.

This chain joins TRBV6-5 and TRBJ2-7, with TRBD2 identical over 8 bases. CDR3 length equals 14 residues. The V gene's germline CDR1 is MNHEY and CDR2 SVGAGI. V lost 6 bases, J lost 1 base, and 5 bases stayed unmatched. CDR3 in amino acids: CASSRAGASYEQYF. DNA for the CDR3: TGTGCCAGCAGCCGAGCGGGAGCGTCCTACGAGCAGTACTTC.

V usage is TRBV5-1 and J usage is TRBJ2-5, with 14 bases fitting TRBD2. Looked up from germline, CDR1 is SGHRS and CDR2 is YFSETQ. V was pared by 5 bases and J by 3 bases, with 3 bases of the junction left unmatched. The CDR3 runs 15 residues. The CDR3 nucleotides read TGCGCCAGCAGACAGGGACTAGCGGGGGAAGAGACCCAGTACTTC. Translating gives CASRQGLAGEETQYF.

The chain recombines TRBV11-1 with TRBJ2-7; 11 positions match TRBD2. Germline-derived CDR1 and CDR2 are SGHAT and FQDESV (reference sequence). With 4 bases clipped from V and 2 bases from J, the junction kept 4 bases outside the gene matches. The CDR3 loop spans 15 amino acids. CDR3 sequence (DNA): TGTGCCAGCAGCTCCGGGACTAGCGGTGCCTACGAGCAGTACTTC. As protein: CASSSGTSGAYEQYF.

This clone was picked up a small number of times. The CDR3 DNA sequence: TGTGCCTGGAACAGACAAGAGACCCAGTACTTC. It translates to CAWNRQETQYF. V and J are TRBV30 and TRBJ2-5, with D unresolved. The germline CDR1 and CDR2 sequences are GTSNPN and SVGIG (reference sequence). The CDR3 has 11 residues. V was trimmed by 4 bases and J by 2 bases, leaving 5 bases between them.

V and J are TRBV3-1 (or the pseudogene TRBV3-2) and TRBJ1-5; 8 bases line up with TRBD1. The CDR3 covers 14 residues. J gave up 7 bases and V 4 bases, and 6 bases lay outside the gene matches. Germline loops: CDR1 LGHDT, CDR2 YNNKEL (reference sequence). As DNA, the CDR3 is TGTGCCAGCAGCCTTTCAGGGGGCGAACAGCCCCAGCATTTT. Protein: CASSLSGGEQPQHF.

V is TRBV28 and J is TRBJ1-1; D is perhaps TRBD1 (5 bases). The CDR3 spans 13 residues. Trimming pared 6 bases from V and 1 base from J, leaving 9 bases between. Germline assignment: CDR1 MDHEN and CDR2 SYDVKM. The CDR3 reads CASRFQGNTEAFF. In DNA form, the CDR3 reads TGTGCCAGCAGATTCCAGGGGAACACTGAAGCTTTCTTT.

V and J are TRBV28 and TRBJ1-2; 7 bases are shared with TRBD1. The CDR3 has 14 amino acids. The germline CDR1 and CDR2 sequences are MDHEN and SYDVKM. J gave up 2 bases and V 2 bases, and 2 bases lay outside the gene matches. This chain's CDR3 is CASSLGDRNYGYTF. CDR3 DNA: TGTGCCAGCAGTTTAGGGGACAGAAACTATGGCTACACCTTC.

The sample holds one count of this clone. This chain joins TRBV7-3 and TRBJ2-1; D gene unclear. This CDR3 region has 15 residues. CDR1 and CDR2 from the germline V gene are SGHTA and FQGTGA. V was trimmed by 5 bases and J by 8 bases, leaving 19 bases between them. The CDR3 reads CASSRSGGAVDEQFF. The DNA for the CDR3 is TGTGCCAGCAGCAGGTCTGGCGGTGCAGTCGATGAGCAGTTCTTC.

This chain joins TRBV3-1 (or the pseudogene TRBV3-2) and TRBJ2-7; maybe TRBD2 (7 bases). Germline V gene lookup returns CDR1 LGHDT and CDR2 YNNKEL (reference sequence). This CDR3 contains 12 residues. V shed 7 bases and J shed 6 bases, with 13 bases lying between them. The CDR3 DNA sequence: TGTGCCAGCACCAGTAGGGGGGGCGAGCAGTACTTC. Translating gives CASTSRGGEQYF.

Relative to its sample, this clone is medium-sized (0.01 to 0.1%). The rearrangement joins TRBV5-1 to TRBJ2-1; D unclear. V lost 0 bases and J lost 4, with 5 bases in between. The CDR3 extends over 13 amino acids. Germline V gene sequence: CDR1 SGHRS, CDR2 YFSETQ. The CDR3 here is CASSLDPYNEQFF. The CDR3 DNA is TGCGCCAGCAGCTTGGATCCTTACAATGAGCAGTTCTTC.

About this clone: Mismatch with germline at one junction end may stem from a read error. The chain couples TRBV7-9 to TRBJ2-3; 8 positions agree with TRBD1. CDR1 is SEHNR and CDR2 is FQNEAQ in the germline V gene (reference sequence). The CDR3 loop spans 14 amino acids. CDR3 amino acids: CASRLGQGTDTQYF. The CDR3 DNA reads as TGTGCCAGCAGATTAGGACAGGGAACAGATACGCAGTATTTT. Full variable domain (outside the CDR3, taken from reference TRBV7-9 and TRBJ2-3): DTGVSQNPRHKITKRGQNVTFRCDPISEHNRLYWYRQTLGQGPEFLTYFQNEAQLEKSRLLSDRFSAERPKGSFSTLEIQRTEQGDSAMYLCASRLGQGTDTQYFGPGTRLTVL.

This chain connects TRBV5-1 to TRBJ2-1; TRBD2 matches 11 bases. This CDR3 region has 15 residues. The V gene end was trimmed by 1 base and the J gene end by 6 bases; junction bases not matched to a gene: 3. Germline CDR1 SGHRS, CDR2 YFSETQ. The chain's CDR3 is CASSLRLAGGNEQFF. The CDR3 DNA reads TGCGCCAGCAGCTTGAGGCTAGCGGGAGGCAATGAGCAGTTCTTC.

This clone was found once. V usage is TRBV21-1 and J usage is TRBJ2-5; TRBD1, as called in the table, went unchecked against the DNA. TRBV21-1 is a pseudogene. This CDR3 is 15 amino acids long. In DNA, the CDR3 is TGTGCCAGCAGACCGGGACAGGCCCGCCAAGAGACCCAGTACTTC. Protein sequence: CASRPGQARQETQYF.

The chain recombines TRBV5-1 with TRBJ1-1, with D unclear. V was trimmed by 2 bases and J by 1 base, leaving 9 bases between them. Per the germline V gene, CDR1 is SGHRS and CDR2 is YFSETQ. This CDR3 contains 14 residues. The CDR3 here is CASSFRGGNTEAFF. The CDR3 nucleotides read TGCGCCAGCAGCTTCCGGGGAGGGAACACTGAAGCTTTCTTT.

The chain joins TRBV7-3 to TRBJ2-7; 9 bases align to TRBD2. This CDR3 region has 15 residues. Per the germline V gene, CDR1 is SGHTA and CDR2 is FQGTGA. With 3 bases clipped from V and 6 bases from J, the junction kept 9 bases outside the gene matches. The CDR3 DNA reads TGTGCCAGCAGCTTGGCAGCGGGAGGATCTAGCGAGCAGTACTTC. This encodes CASSLAAGGSSEQYF.

The V call is TRBV6-5, the J call TRBJ2-2; D might be TRBD1 (7 bases). CDR3 length equals 15 residues. Trimming removed 9 bases from V and 0 bases from J, with 14 bases in between. Per the germline V gene, CDR1 is MNHEY and CDR2 is SVGAGI. DNA for the CDR3: TGTGCCAGTACGGCGGGACAGACGAACACCGGGGAGCTGTTTTTT. The encoded protein is CASTAGQTNTGELFF.